This TCR beta chain was captured by sequencing in a study of blood T cell repertoires in COVID-19. This CDR3 has 16 residues. Germline loops: CDR1 LGHNT, CDR2 FRNRAP. The V end was cut by 4 bases, the J end by 1 base, with 13 bases between. Repertoires were generated with immunoSEQ multiplex PCR, while TCRdb's copy carries only in-frame clones and drops some. This sample carries about 350,000 clones, around nine tenths of them seen once, and the ten largest clones take over 3.5%. The source is a woman aged 55-69 years with COVID-19, enrolled during active disease. The V call is TRBV12-5, the J call TRBJ2-2; TRBD1 is a possible D gene (6 bases). The sequencing input was peripheral blood. The CDR3 DNA reads as TGTGCTAGTGGTTCCTCCGGGACACAGAACACCGGGGAGCTGTTTTTT. Protein: CASGSSGTQNTGELFF.